This entry concerns a single T cell receptor beta chain. TCRdb's copy holds only in-frame clones and misses some; the assay was immunoSEQ multiplex PCR. The sample yields 75,000 to 85,000 clones, 80% seen once. This sample is part of a study of T cells in localized non-small cell lung cancer. Trimming cost V 1 base and J 7 bases, with 6 bases left between them. Germline V gene lookup returns CDR1 SQVTM and CDR2 ANQGSEA. The CDR3 totals 11 residues. The TCR originated in a female donor at least 60 years old with stage I lung adenocarcinoma. V and J are TRBV29-1 and TRBJ2-3; no firm D call. This material consisted of peripheral blood, taken before any cancer treatment. CDR3 sequence (DNA): TGCAGCGTTGAAGGACGGAATACGCAGTATTTT. Translated: CSVEGRNTQYF.